This T cell receptor (beta chain) derives from a study of cytomegalovirus exposure and HLA in healthy donors. Study-level background: Early released data comprised around 80 million unique TCRs from HLA-typed donors. Assignment to the Caucasian-associated ancestry cluster applied to around 82% of the approximately 400 genotyped donors.

Amplification used 60 Vbeta primers and 13 Jbeta primers. Produced via immunoSEQ multiplex PCR; TCRdb's table is partial and in-frame only. Found here are under 200,000 clones, around 79% of them singletons; the top ten hold 2% to 3%. In its sample, this clone was seen a few times. In germline, CDR1 is MNHNY, CDR2 SVGAGI (reference sequence). CDR3 length equals 16 residues. Trimming removed 2 bases from V and 9 bases from J; junction bases left unmatched: 11. The TCR was taken from a middle-aged woman in good health and CMV-seropositive. Sequencing used PBMCs. The chain employs TRBV6-6 and TRBJ2-4; 9 bases line up with TRBD1. The CDR3 region has the DNA TGTGCCAGCAGTTACGGGAGGGGACAGGGTATGGTCATTCAGTACTTC. It specifies CASSYGRGQGMVIQYF.